These T cell receptor beta chains were read from a single sample in a study of T cells in localized non-small cell lung cancer. TCRdb keeps only in-frame clones here, not all; method: immunoSEQ multiplex PCR. The data show about 30,000 clones, 91% seen once. Specimen: PBMCs, collected before any cancer treatment. The source of these receptors is a man between 40 and 69 years old with stage II lung adenocarcinoma. CDR3s include the opening cysteine and the closing phenylalanine or tryptophan. The order of the fields is D gene, V gene, clone size, J gene, CDR3 DNA, CDR3 protein. The D gene is left open where the match is weak. Rows may omit the clone size; those that give it use once, few, many or a size class.

d_call: NA; v_call: TRBV4-3; clone_size: once; j_call: TRBJ2-1; cdr3_nt: TGCGCCAGCAGCCAAGGACGGAGACTACAGGGCCCTGAGCAGTTCTTC; cdr3_aa: CASSQGRRLQGPEQFF
d_call: NA; v_call: TRBV25-1; clone_size: NA; j_call: TRBJ1-1; cdr3_nt: TGTGCCAGCAGTGAAGTTGCTCAAGCTTTCTTT; cdr3_aa: CASSEVAQAFF
d_call: TRBD2; v_call: TRBV19; clone_size: NA; j_call: TRBJ2-1; cdr3_nt: TGTGCCAGTAGCTCGGGACTAGCGGAACACAATGAGCAGTTCTTC; cdr3_aa: CASSSGLAEHNEQFF
d_call: TRBD2; v_call: TRBV7-9; clone_size: NA; j_call: TRBJ2-1; cdr3_nt: TGTGCCAGCAGCTTCGGGACTAGCGGGATCGGTGAGCAGTTCTTC; cdr3_aa: CASSFGTSGIGEQFF
d_call: NA; v_call: TRBV9; clone_size: NA; j_call: TRBJ2-7; cdr3_nt: TGTGCCAGCAGCGTAGACCTAGGACAGAGCTACGAGCAGTACTTC; cdr3_aa: CASSVDLGQSYEQYF
d_call: TRBD1; v_call: TRBV6-5; clone_size: NA; j_call: TRBJ2-7; cdr3_nt: TGTGCCAGCATAGGCCGGGACAGACCTTACGAGCAGTACTTC; cdr3_aa: CASIGRDRPYEQYF
d_call: NA; v_call: TRBV7-6; clone_size: NA; j_call: TRBJ2-7; cdr3_nt: TGTGCCAGCAGCTTAGGACAGAAGGACTACGAGCAGTACTTC; cdr3_aa: CASSLGQKDYEQYF
d_call: NA; v_call: TRBV7-9; clone_size: NA; j_call: TRBJ1-2; cdr3_nt: TGTGCCAGCAGCTTCGGGGGGCGGGGCTACACCTTC; cdr3_aa: CASSFGGRGYTF
d_call: NA; v_call: TRBV28; clone_size: NA; j_call: TRBJ1-1; cdr3_nt: TGTGCCAGCAGTTTACGACAGACTGAAGCTTTCTTT; cdr3_aa: CASSLRQTEAFF
d_call: TRBD2; v_call: TRBV9; clone_size: NA; j_call: TRBJ2-1; cdr3_nt: TGTGCCAGCAGCCCGGAGGGACTAGCGGGAGCTAATGAGCAGTTCTTC; cdr3_aa: CASSPEGLAGANEQFF
d_call: TRBD1; v_call: TRBV6-6; clone_size: NA; j_call: TRBJ2-7; cdr3_nt: TGTGCCAGCAGTTACAGGGACAGCTACGAGCAGTACTTC; cdr3_aa: CASSYRDSYEQYF
d_call: NA; v_call: TRBV15; clone_size: NA; j_call: TRBJ1-5; cdr3_nt: TGTGCCACCGCATTATGGACAGATAGCAATCAGCCCCAGCATTTT; cdr3_aa: CATALWTDSNQPQHF
d_call: NA; v_call: TRBV5-1; clone_size: once; j_call: TRBJ2-1; cdr3_nt: TGCGCCAGCAGCTTGTTGGGTCCGGGGCCACACAATGAGCAGTTCTTC; cdr3_aa: CASSLLGPGPHNEQFF